The clone carrying this TCR beta chain was counted many times. These data come from a study of early T cells in non-severe SARS-CoV-2 infection. This CDR3 has 14 residues. The germline V gene has CDR1 DFQATT and CDR2 SNEGSKA (reference sequence). V lost 5 bases to trimming and J lost 3 bases, with 16 bases between them. The protocol attached unique molecular identifiers to individual cDNA molecules. MiXCR, run by TCRdb on the 5' RACE reads, gives a single entry per CDR3 protein. Of roughly 38,000 distinct CDR3 sequences listed, almost 6% are singletons. The receptor comes from an adult who was a healthcare worker with PCR-confirmed SARS-CoV-2 infection or an uninfected control (not recorded which). Sequenced: whole blood. The rearrangement joins TRBV20-1 to TRBJ1-1; D unresolved. CDR3 coding DNA: TGCAGTGCTCACAGTTCGGTAAAAGACACTGAAGCTTTCTTT. Amino acids: CSAHSSVKDTEAFF.